This record covers a single TCR beta chain. V was shortened by 3 bases and J by 2 bases, with 15 bases between the two germline ends. The CDR3 runs to 16 residues. Germline V lookup: CDR1 SEHNR, CDR2 FQNEAQ (reference sequence). The data were obtained in a study of blood T cell repertoires in COVID-19. Background on the study: Samples came from the United States, Italy and Spain, spanning acute and convalescent COVID-19. T cells, B-cell-depleted T cells, or PBMCs provided the cDNA or gDNA that served as material.

Study processing details: Reference gene primers were amplified, and this amplification served to estimate nucleated cell counts. Method: immunoSEQ multiplex PCR; TCRdb's copy keeps in-frame clones and lacks some. V, J and clone size are those of that table, while D and trimming were read from the DNA. The sample yields 55,000 to 80,000 clones, around 74% seen once. The sample consisted of peripheral blood. V usage is TRBV7-9 and J usage is TRBJ2-3; D perhaps matches TRBD2 (6 bases). The receptor's source is a woman older than 75 with acute or convalescent COVID-19. DNA of the CDR3: TGTGCCAGCAGCTTCGGTGGCGGGGCTTTCACAGATACGCAGTATTTT. Its protein is CASSFGGGAFTDTQYF. The whole variable domain, remainder taken from reference TRBV7-9 and TRBJ2-3, is DTGVSQNPRHKITKRGQNVTFRCDPISEHNRLYWYRQTLGQGPEFLTYFQNEAQLEKSRLLSDRFSAERPKGSFSTLEIQRTEQGDSAMYLCASSFGGGAFTDTQYFGPGTRLTVL.